This T cell receptor beta chain was sequenced for a study of T cell responses to AZD1222 COVID-19 vaccine. Generated by immunoSEQ multiplex PCR, the TCRdb table keeps only in-frame clones and is missing some. The data show approximately 110,000 clones, 85% to 90% seen once. The specimen was peripheral blood, collected on day 0 of AZD1222 vaccination. This TCR was recovered from an adult in good health.

The CDR3 nucleotides are TGTGCCAGCAGTGTAGGGAACTCTGGAAACACCATATATTTT. The encoded protein is CASSVGNSGNTIYF. This chain connects TRBV25-1 to TRBJ1-3; D uncertain. V shed 4 bases and J shed 0 bases, with 7 bases lying between them. The germline CDR1 and CDR2 sequences are MGHDK and SYGVNS. This CDR3 is 14 amino acids long.